Presented here are 28 T cell receptor beta chains from one specimen sequenced in a study of CD8 T cells in ankylosing spondylitis. The study, taken as a whole, reports: Several highly homologous variants made up a TCR beta motif that seemed to typify ankylosing spondylitis blood.

Their target antigens are unknown. MiXCR, run by TCRdb on the 5' RACE reads, gives a single entry per CDR3 protein. The sample lists 700,000 or so distinct CDR3 sequences; 15% to 20% were seen once. The sequencing input was blood, either unsorted or a sorted T cell fraction (not recorded which). Receptors were obtained from a male donor with ankylosing spondylitis.

The sample holds many counts of this clonotype. J is TRBJ2-3 and V is TRBV5-6, with TRBD1 identical over 7 bases. The J segment lost 3 bases and the V segment lost 0 bases, leaving 10 bases of the junction unmatched. The CDR3 runs 17 residues. Germline V gene lookup returns CDR1 SGHDT and CDR2 YYEEEE. The CDR3 coding sequence is TGTGCCAGCAGCTTGGCCGGTGGCGCCAGGGGGACAGATACGCAGTATTTT. It encodes CASSLAGGARGTDTQYF.

The sample holds a few counts of this clonotype. The rearrangement uses TRBV24-1 and TRBJ2-5, with 7 bases lining up with TRBD1. Unmatched junction bases numbered 1, after V lost 2 bases and J lost 2 bases. There are 14 residues in the CDR3. Germline CDR1 is KGHDR and CDR2 is SFDVKD. In DNA, the CDR3 is TGTGCCACCAGTGATTCGGGACAGCAAGAGACCCAGTACTTC. Translation gives CATSDSGQQETQYF.

This chain links TRBV6-2 or TRBV6-3 with TRBJ2-5; D perhaps matches TRBD1 (7 bases). The V gene lost 0 bases and the J gene lost 2 bases, with 19 bases spanning the gap. Germline CDR1 is MNHEY and CDR2 is SVGEGT. This CDR3 contains 18 residues. The CDR3 coding sequence is TGTGCCAGCAGTTACTCGTTTGGCGGGACAGAAAAGCAAGAGACCCAGTACTTC. Translation: CASSYSFGGTEKQETQYF.

The V and J genes are TRBV4-1 and TRBJ2-5; a weak D match, TRBD2 (5 bases). Germline loops: CDR1 MGHRA, CDR2 YSYEKL. Trimming pared 0 bases from V and 5 bases from J, leaving 13 bases between. The CDR3 is 15 amino acids. CDR3 loop: CASSQDPGVEETQYF. The CDR3 DNA is TGCGCCAGCAGCCAAGATCCCGGGGTGGAGGAGACCCAGTACTTC.

This clonotype was detected only a few times. The genes are TRBV7-8 and TRBJ2-1; 9 bases are shared with TRBD1. This CDR3 is 16 amino acids long. J lost 3 bases, V lost 5 bases, and 8 bases had no gene match. In germline, CDR1 is SGHVS, CDR2 FQNEAQ. CDR3 residues: CASSRRTGAIYNEQFF. The CDR3 region has the DNA TGTGCCAGCAGCAGGAGGACAGGGGCCATCTACAATGAGCAGTTCTTC.

The rearrangement joins TRBV28 to TRBJ1-1; 7 positions agree with TRBD1. Germline CDR1 MDHEN, CDR2 SYDVKM. This CDR3 spans 14 amino acids. V was clipped by 7 bases and J by 4 bases; unmatched bases: 9. In DNA, the CDR3 is TGTGCCAGCAACCTCCAAGGGGGCTTCACTGAAGCTTTCTTT. Translation gives CASNLQGGFTEAFF.

The gene calls are TRBV11-1 and TRBJ2-6; tentative D call: TRBD1 (6 bases). Per germline, CDR1 SGHAT and CDR2 FQDESV (reference sequence). CDR3 length: 18 residues. V was cut by 1 base and J by 1 base, with 14 bases left in between. The DNA of the CDR3 is TGTGCCAGCAGCTTAGAGGGACACCCGACATCTGGGGCCAACGTCCTGACTTTC. Protein product: CASSLEGHPTSGANVLTF. Combining the CDR3 with reference TRBV11-1 and TRBJ2-6 gives the whole variable domain EAEVAQSPRYKITEKSQAVAFWCDPISGHATLYWYRQILGQGPELLVQFQDESVVDDSQLPKDRFSAERLKGVDSTLKIQPAELGDSAMYLCASSLEGHPTSGANVLTFGAGSRLTVL.

This clonotype was counted only a few times. The rearrangement links TRBV6-1 to TRBJ2-2; D not certain. Germline CDR1 reads MNHNS; CDR2 reads SASEGT. The CDR3 is 14 residues long. V lost 0 bases to trimming and J lost 3 bases, with 5 bases between them. Here the CDR3 DNA reads TGTGCCAGCAGTGAAGCTCTCGACACCGGGGAGCTGTTTTTT. Protein product: CASSEALDTGELFF.

Only a few counts were recorded for this clonotype. CDR3 residues: CSVEGASPNEQFF. CDR3 nucleotide sequence: TGCAGCGTTGAAGGTGCTAGCCCCAATGAGCAGTTCTTC. The V and J genes are TRBV29-1 and TRBJ2-1; D possibly corresponds to TRBD2 (5 bases). This CDR3 region has 13 residues. The germline gives CDR1 SQVTM, CDR2 ANQGSEA. Trimming pared 1 base from V and 6 bases from J, leaving 10 bases between.

The chain has TRBV29-1 and TRBJ2-1; TRBD1 agrees at 9 bases. CDR1 and CDR2 from the germline V gene are SQVTM and ANQGSEA. The CDR3 loop spans 15 amino acids. The trim removed 7 bases at V and 6 bases at J, leaving 13 bases unmatched. CDR3 in DNA: TGCAGCGCCCTATTCCCGGGACAGGGACTCAATGAGCAGTTCTTC. It yields the protein CSALFPGQGLNEQFF.

This chain uses TRBV7-6 with TRBJ2-1, with a weak D call TRBD1 (7 bases). V dropped 4 bases and J dropped 6 bases, with 19 bases sitting between them. In germline, CDR1 is SGHVS, CDR2 FNYEAQ. This CDR3 contains 16 residues. CDR3 in DNA: TGTGCCAGCAGCTATCGACAGGGAGGAAATGGCAATGAGCAGTTCTTC. Translating gives CASSYRQGGNGNEQFF.

V usage is TRBV5-1 and J usage is TRBJ1-1; 9 bases agree with TRBD1. Germline assignment: CDR1 SGHRS and CDR2 YFSETQ. This CDR3 contains 15 residues. V gave up 3 bases and J gave up 4 bases; unmatched junction bases: 7. CDR3 sequence (DNA): TGCGCCAGCAGCTCGAACACAGGGGGCGGCACTGAAGCTTTCTTT. It is translated as CASSSNTGGGTEAFF.

The V and J genes are TRBV5-5 and TRBJ2-5, with D hard to call. Germline CDR1 and CDR2: SGHKS and YYEKEE (reference sequence). The germline V and J ends were trimmed by 2 bases and 7 bases, with 21 bases remaining between them. The CDR3 sequence is 16 residues long. CDR3 sequence reads: CASSFGKPYSNGTQYF. The DNA of the CDR3 is TGTGCCAGCAGCTTCGGCAAACCGTACTCTAATGGGACCCAGTACTTC.

The DNA for the CDR3 is TGTGCCAGCAGCACCCTGCATGGGCCGTCGGGGGTAGCCAAAAACATTCAGTACTTC. Translated: CASSTLHGPSGVAKNIQYF. The chain joins TRBV5-6 to TRBJ2-4, with a possible D match to TRBD2 (6 bases). Trimming stripped 4 bases from V and 0 bases from J, with 23 bases between. CDR1 is SGHDT and CDR2 is YYEEEE in the germline V gene. The CDR3 sequence is 19 residues long.

This clonotype was counted between two and nine times. The chain recombines TRBV6-1 with TRBJ2-7; D gene uncertain. Germline CDR1 and CDR2: MNHNS and SASEGT. Deletions cut 7 bases from V and 1 base from J, with 17 bases between. The CDR3 runs 15 residues. In DNA, the CDR3 is TGTGCCAGCACCCCCGGCCGAGGACGATCCTACGAGCAGTACTTC. Amino acids: CASTPGRGRSYEQYF.

This clonotype was seen a single time. The chain joins TRBV12-3 or TRBV12-4 to TRBJ1-3; D might be TRBD1 (5 bases). V lost 6 bases and J lost 1, with 22 bases in between. There are 18 residues in the CDR3. CDR3 amino acids: CASRYAGAKTESGNTIYF. CDR3 bases: TGTGCCAGCAGATACGCCGGGGCTAAGACGGAGTCTGGAAACACCATATATTTT.

This clonotype came up a few times. The chain has TRBV20-1 and TRBJ2-2; TRBD1 aligns across 8 bases. The germline CDR1 and CDR2 sequences are DFQATT and SNEGSKA (reference sequence). The junction had 12 bases not matched to a gene; V was cut back by 6 bases and J by 6 bases. The CDR3 has 15 amino acids. The CDR3 region is CSAQRTGSPAGELFF. CDR3 nucleotides: TGCAGTGCGCAGAGGACAGGGTCCCCCGCCGGGGAGCTGTTTTTT.

The V gene is TRBV12-3 or TRBV12-4, the J gene TRBJ1-1; no reliable D call. The V end was cut by 3 bases, the J end by 6 bases, with 5 bases between. The CDR3 length is 11 residues. CDR3 protein: CASSFMAEAFF. As DNA, the CDR3 is TGTGCCAGCAGTTTTATGGCTGAAGCTTTCTTT.

A few counts support this clonotype. The chain links TRBV5-1 to TRBJ1-6, with 7 nucleotides matching TRBD1. Trimming cost V 1 base and J 9 bases; bases outside gene matches: 10. CDR1 is SGHRS, CDR2 YFSETQ, per germline. This CDR3 comprises 16 residues. CDR3 DNA sequence: TGCGCCAGCAGCTTGTCAGGGGGGCAGGATGGTTCACCCCTCCACTTT. Translation: CASSLSGGQDGSPLHF.

This clonotype occurred a few times. The chain employs TRBV10-2 and TRBJ2-1; 14 bases match TRBD2. V dropped 4 bases and J dropped 13; count of bases not matched to a gene: 9. The CDR3 totals 15 residues. Germline V CDR1 and CDR2: WSHSY, SAAADI. The CDR3 coding sequence is TGCGCCAGCAGTGTACGACTAGCGGGGGGGGCTACCCAGTTCTTC. It specifies CASSVRLAGGATQFF.

The V call is TRBV12-3 or TRBV12-4, the J call TRBJ1-1, with TRBD1 as a possible D gene (5 bases). The CDR3 is made up of 16 amino acids. V lost 5 bases to trimming and J lost 0 bases, with 16 bases between them. The CDR3 here is CASSTDHGRVNTEAFF. CDR3 nucleotides: TGTGCCAGCAGTACCGATCACGGCAGGGTGAACACTGAAGCTTTCTTT.

This clonotype occurred many times. The chain uses TRBV5-6 and TRBJ2-1, with 13 positions matching TRBD2. The CDR3 has 15 amino acids. The germline CDR1 and CDR2 sequences are SGHDT and YYEEEE. Losses at the gene ends were 3 bases for V and 3 bases for J; bases not matched to a gene: 0. CDR3 coding DNA: TGTGCCAGCAGCTGGACTAGCGGGGGCTACAATGAGCAGTTCTTC. Its protein product is CASSWTSGGYNEQFF.

CDR3 residues: CASSQDGSGSYEQYF. CDR3 bases: TGCGCCAGCAGCCAAGACGGCAGCGGGAGTTACGAGCAGTACTTC. This sequence joins TRBV4-1 and TRBJ2-7, with 8 bases lining up with TRBD2. This CDR3 comprises 15 residues. V gave up 0 bases and J gave up 4 bases; unmatched junction bases: 5. Per the germline V gene, CDR1 is MGHRA and CDR2 is YSYEKL.

The chain combines TRBV20-1 with TRBJ2-2; TRBD2 matches 9 bases. This CDR3 has 18 residues. Germline CDR1 and CDR2: DFQATT and SNEGSKA (reference sequence). The V and J ends lost 6 bases and 5 bases, in that order; junction bases with no gene match: 19. CDR3 sequence (DNA): TGCAGTGCCCCCGGTGGGAGTAGCGGGGGCCTCGGAACCGGGGAGCTGTTTTTT. This translates into CSAPGGSSGGLGTGELFF.

This clonotype appeared a few times. The rearrangement links TRBV7-2 to TRBJ2-2; the match to TRBD1 covers 8 bases. The V and J ends lost 1 base and 5 bases, in that order; junction bases with no gene match: 6. The CDR3 covers 16 residues. The germline gives CDR1 SGHTA, CDR2 FQGNSA. The CDR3 nucleotides read TGTGCCAGCAGCTTAGTTGCCAGGGGGCATACCGGGGAGCTGTTTTTT. It is translated as CASSLVARGHTGELFF.

CDR3 in amino acids: CASSLAEGPYEQYF. As DNA, the CDR3 is TGTGCCAGCAGCTTAGCGGAGGGTCCCTACGAGCAGTACTTC. The chain employs TRBV7-9 and TRBJ2-7; D is possibly TRBD2 (6 bases). This CDR3 contains 14 residues. V lost 0 bases and J lost 2, with 8 bases in between. Germline V gene data show CDR1 as SEHNR and CDR2 as FQNEAQ (reference sequence).

The gene calls are TRBV10-1 and TRBJ2-7, with D perhaps TRBD2 (6 bases). Germline assignment: CDR1 WNHNN and CDR2 SYGVQD (reference sequence). V was clipped by 1 base and J by 2 bases, with 12 bases between them. This CDR3 spans 15 amino acids. The CDR3 DNA sequence: TGCGCCAGCAGTGAGTGGCGGGGTGCGCCCTACGAGCAGTACTTC. It specifies CASSEWRGAPYEQYF.

The chain employs TRBV5-1 and TRBJ1-1; D ambiguous. Trimming shortened V by 0 bases and J by 3 bases, and 15 bases separated the two germline ends. Germline CDR1 reads SGHRS; CDR2 reads YFSETQ. CDR3 length: 16 residues. The CDR3 here is CASSLEAADEYTEAFF. For the CDR3, the DNA is TGCGCCAGCAGCTTGGAGGCAGCAGACGAGTACACTGAAGCTTTCTTT.